This T cell receptor (beta chain) was captured by sequencing in a study of tumor-infiltrating lymphocytes in primary liver carcinoma. Study details: Stage T1-T3 N0M0 tumors measured about 4 to 11 cm at most.

The CDR3 contains 14 residues. CDR1 is MGHRA, CDR2 YSYEKL, per germline. Germline trimming cut 6 bases from V and 5 bases from J; bases unmatched to any gene: 9. A single count supports this clonotype. Its antigen is not known. Lacking the conserved final phenylalanine or tryptophan, this CDR3 likely reflects a read error. DNA and RNA were both co-extracted from about 19-30 mg of bulk tissue that had not been sorted. Tumor samples each held over 75% viable tumor cells. The authors made TCR beta cDNA from roughly 480 ng total RNA with a constant-region primer. Generation of the TCR beta libraries relied on three nested multiplex PCR rounds using slightly modified ARM-PCR. A C-beta reverse primer and TRBV1-TRBV30 forward primers served in each of the first two PCR rounds, at ten to eleven cycles apiece. Using its own MiXCR run on the multiplex PCR reads, TCRdb lists one record per CDR3 protein. The sample has about 74,000 distinct CDR3 sequences, roughly 69% seen once.

Broader study findings: Tumor-adjacent and tumor-blood pairs shared less of their repertoires than tumor region pairs shared.

V is TRBV4-1 and J is TRBJ2-7; 8 bases line up with TRBD1. The origin of this receptor is a man between 40 and 49 years old with primary liver carcinoma and hepatitis B virus infection. The sequenced material came from liver tumor tissue from sampling region 4. Subset denoted: tumor region T4, right-lateral pole. For the CDR3, the DNA is TGCGCCAGCAGAAAAGCACAGGGGGAGCACGAGCAGTACCTA. It specifies CASRKAQGEHEQYL.